These T cell receptor beta chains were read from a single sample in a study of T cells after yellow fever vaccination. TCRdb re-derived calls from the 5' RACE reads in MiXCR, one entry per CDR3 protein. This table holds more than 300,000 distinct CDR3 sequences, approximately 12% found once. Source: CD4+ T cells sorted from PBMCs, taken 45 days after the yellow fever booster vaccination. These receptors were collected from a man aged 18 to 30 who received the YFV17D yellow fever vaccine. Each CDR3 is given with its conserved first and last residue. Fields, in order: D gene, V gene, clone size, J gene, CDR3 DNA, CDR3 protein. The D gene is left open where the match is weak. Only part of the rows carry a size: once, few, many, or a class if the clone is expanded.

TRBD1	TRBV14	NA	TRBJ2-1	TGTGCCAGCAGCCAGGGGACAGGGTATCTGGGTACGCAGTTCTTC	CASSQGTGYLGTQFF
TRBD1	TRBV2	few	TRBJ1-6	TGTGCCAGCAGTGAACGGACAGGAGAGAACAATTCACCCCTCCACTTT	CASSERTGENNSPLHF
NA	TRBV30	NA	TRBJ2-7	TGTGCCTGGAGTTCCCCCGGGGGCGCCCCCTACGAGCAGTACTTC	CAWSSPGGAPYEQYF
NA	TRBV3-1	NA	TRBJ2-7	TGTGCCAGCAGCCAAGACGCGGCACAGGGGAGGAGCGAGCAGTACTTC	CASSQDAAQGRSEQYF
NA	TRBV4-1	NA	TRBJ1-4	TGCGCCAGCAGCCCCCCCGGGCGGACTAATGAAAAACTGTTTTTT	CASSPPGRTNEKLFF
NA	TRBV29-1	NA	TRBJ2-2	TGCAGCGTTGGGGGGTACGACGAGGAGCTGTTTTTT	CSVGGYDEELFF
TRBD1	TRBV5-1	few	TRBJ2-2	TGCGCCAGCAGAACGGGACAGGGGGACACCGGGGAGCTGTTTTTT	CASRTGQGDTGELFF
NA	TRBV12-3/TRBV12-4	many	TRBJ2-5	TGTGCCAGCAGTGGGCCTAAAGCTAGGGAGACCCAGTACTTC	CASSGPKARETQYF
TRBD1	TRBV6-1	NA	TRBJ1-1	TGTGCCAGCAATGACAGGGGGACCACTGAAGCTTTCTTT	CASNDRGTTEAFF
NA	TRBV20-1	few	TRBJ2-5	TGCAGTGCACCTAAACAGGGCCTGTACCAAGAGACCCAGTACTTC	CSAPKQGLYQETQYF
NA	TRBV9	NA	TRBJ1-6	TGTGCCAGCAGCGTATCCGACAGAAATTCACCCCTCCACTTT	CASSVSDRNSPLHF
TRBD1	TRBV4-3	NA	TRBJ1-6	TGCGCCAGCAGGGACAGGGGGCCTAATTCACCCCTCCACTTT	CASRDRGPNSPLHF
NA	TRBV4-3	NA	TRBJ1-4	TGCGCCAGCAGCCAGGGAGGCAGTAATGAAAAACTGTTTTTT	CASSQGGSNEKLFF
NA	TRBV7-2	many	TRBJ2-3	TGTGCCAGCAGCTTAGTCCAGGGGTCTTCGGATACGCAGTATTTT	CASSLVQGSSDTQYF